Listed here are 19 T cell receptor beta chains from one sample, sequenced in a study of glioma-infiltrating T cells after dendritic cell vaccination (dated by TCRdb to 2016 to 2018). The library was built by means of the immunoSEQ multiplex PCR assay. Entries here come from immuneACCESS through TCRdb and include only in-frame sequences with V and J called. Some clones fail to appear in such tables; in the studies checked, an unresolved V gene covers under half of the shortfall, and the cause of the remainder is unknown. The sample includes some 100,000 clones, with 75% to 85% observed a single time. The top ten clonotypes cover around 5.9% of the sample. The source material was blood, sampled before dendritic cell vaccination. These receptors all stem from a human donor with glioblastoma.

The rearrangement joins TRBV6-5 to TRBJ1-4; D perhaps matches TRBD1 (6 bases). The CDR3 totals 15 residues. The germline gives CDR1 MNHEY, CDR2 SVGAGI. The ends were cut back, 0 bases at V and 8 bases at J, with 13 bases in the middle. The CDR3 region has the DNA TGTGCCAGCAGTTACTCGGCAGGGGTGGGCGAAAAACTGTTTTTT. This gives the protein CASSYSAGVGEKLFF.

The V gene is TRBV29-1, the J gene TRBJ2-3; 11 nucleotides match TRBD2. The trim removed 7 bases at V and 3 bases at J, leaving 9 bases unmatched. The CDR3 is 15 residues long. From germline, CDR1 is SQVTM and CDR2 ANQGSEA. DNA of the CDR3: TGCAGCGCGACCGCTAGCGGGAGGTCAACAGATACGCAGTATTTT. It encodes CSATASGRSTDTQYF.

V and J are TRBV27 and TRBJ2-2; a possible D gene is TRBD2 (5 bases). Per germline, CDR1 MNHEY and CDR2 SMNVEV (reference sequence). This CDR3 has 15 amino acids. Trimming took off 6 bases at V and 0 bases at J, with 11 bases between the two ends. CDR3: CASRTRGANTGELFF. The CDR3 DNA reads TGTGCCAGCAGGACCCGGGGTGCGAACACCGGGGAGCTGTTTTTT.

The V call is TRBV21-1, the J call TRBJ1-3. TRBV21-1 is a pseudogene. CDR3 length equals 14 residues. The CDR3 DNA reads TGTGCCAGCAGCAGCCACTGGACGAGGGACACCATATATTTT. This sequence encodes CASSSHWTRDTIYF.

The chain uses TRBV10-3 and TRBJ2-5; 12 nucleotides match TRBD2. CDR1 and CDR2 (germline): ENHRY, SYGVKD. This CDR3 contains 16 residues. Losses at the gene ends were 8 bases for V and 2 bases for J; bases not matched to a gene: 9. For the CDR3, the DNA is TGTGCCATCGGCAGACTAGCGGGGGCAGGACAAGAGACCCAGTACTTC. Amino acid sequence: CAIGRLAGAGQETQYF.

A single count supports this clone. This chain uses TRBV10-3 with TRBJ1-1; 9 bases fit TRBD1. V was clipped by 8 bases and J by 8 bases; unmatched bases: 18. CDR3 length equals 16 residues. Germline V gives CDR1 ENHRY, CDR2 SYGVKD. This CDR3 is CAIGRTGGEAMTEAFF. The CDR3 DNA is TGTGCCATCGGACGAACAGGGGGCGAGGCGATGACGGAAGCTTTCTTT.

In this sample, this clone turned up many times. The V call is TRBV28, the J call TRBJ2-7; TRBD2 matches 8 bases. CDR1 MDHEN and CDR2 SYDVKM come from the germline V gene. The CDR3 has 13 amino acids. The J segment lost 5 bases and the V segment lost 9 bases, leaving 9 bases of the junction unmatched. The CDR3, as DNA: TGTGCCAGTAGTAGCGGGACTGACCACGAGCAGTACTTC. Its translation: CASSSGTDHEQYF.

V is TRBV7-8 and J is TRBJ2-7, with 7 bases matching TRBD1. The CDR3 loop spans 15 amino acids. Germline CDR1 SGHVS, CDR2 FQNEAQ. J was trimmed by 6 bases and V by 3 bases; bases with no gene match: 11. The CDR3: CASSFLTGEGFEQYF. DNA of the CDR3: TGTGCCAGCAGCTTCCTAACAGGGGAAGGTTTCGAGCAGTACTTC.

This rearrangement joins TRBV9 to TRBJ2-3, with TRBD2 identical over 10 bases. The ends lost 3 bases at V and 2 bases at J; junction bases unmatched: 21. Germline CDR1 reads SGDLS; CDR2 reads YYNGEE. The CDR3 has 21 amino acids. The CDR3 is CASSARGGSGGFGFSTDTQYF. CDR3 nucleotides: TGTGCCAGCAGCGCTAGGGGCGGTAGCGGGGGGTTTGGCTTTTCCACAGATACGCAGTATTTT.

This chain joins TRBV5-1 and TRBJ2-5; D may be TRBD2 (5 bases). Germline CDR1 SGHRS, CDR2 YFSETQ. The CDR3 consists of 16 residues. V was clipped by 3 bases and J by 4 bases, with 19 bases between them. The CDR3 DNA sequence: TGCGCCAGCAGCTCCCCTAGCAGTGGCGTTGGAGAGACCCAGTACTTC. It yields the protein CASSSPSSGVGETQYF.

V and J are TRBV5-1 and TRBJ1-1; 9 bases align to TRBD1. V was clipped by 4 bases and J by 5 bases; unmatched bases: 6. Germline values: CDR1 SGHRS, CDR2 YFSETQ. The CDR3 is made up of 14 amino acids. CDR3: CASSGRQGGTEAFF. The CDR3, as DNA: TGCGCCAGCAGCGGGCGACAGGGGGGAACTGAAGCTTTCTTT.

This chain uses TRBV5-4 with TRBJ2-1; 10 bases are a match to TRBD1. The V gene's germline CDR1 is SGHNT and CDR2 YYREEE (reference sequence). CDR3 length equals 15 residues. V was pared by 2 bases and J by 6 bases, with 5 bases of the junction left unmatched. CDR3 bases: TGTGCCAGCAGCTTCCGGGACAGGGGTGGCAATGAGCAGTTCTTC. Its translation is CASSFRDRGGNEQFF.

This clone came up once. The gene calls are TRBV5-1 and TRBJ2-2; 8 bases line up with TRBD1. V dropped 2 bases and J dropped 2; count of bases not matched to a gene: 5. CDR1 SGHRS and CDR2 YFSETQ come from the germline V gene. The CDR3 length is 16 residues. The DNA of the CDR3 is TGCGCCAGCAGCTTTGACAGGGGAATTAACACCGGGGAGCTGTTTTTT. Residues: CASSFDRGINTGELFF.

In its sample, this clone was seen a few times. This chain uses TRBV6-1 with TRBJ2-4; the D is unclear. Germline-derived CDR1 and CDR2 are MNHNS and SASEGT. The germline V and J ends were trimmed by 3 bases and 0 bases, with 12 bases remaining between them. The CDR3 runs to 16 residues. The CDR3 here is CASSDSPLAAKNIQYF. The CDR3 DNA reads TGTGCCAGCAGTGATTCTCCGTTGGCAGCCAAAAACATTCAGTACTTC.

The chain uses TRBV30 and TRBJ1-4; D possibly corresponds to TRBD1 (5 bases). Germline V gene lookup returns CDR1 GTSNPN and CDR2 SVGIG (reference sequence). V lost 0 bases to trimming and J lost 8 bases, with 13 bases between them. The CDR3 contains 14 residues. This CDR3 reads CAWSVSQGREKLFF. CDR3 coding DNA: TGTGCCTGGAGTGTATCGCAGGGAAGGGAAAAACTGTTTTTT.

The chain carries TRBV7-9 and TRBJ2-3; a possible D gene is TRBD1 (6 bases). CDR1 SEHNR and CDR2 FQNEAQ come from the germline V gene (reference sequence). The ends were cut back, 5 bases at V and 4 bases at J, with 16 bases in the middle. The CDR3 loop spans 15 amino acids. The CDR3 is CASSAGTLSSDTQYF. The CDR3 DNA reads TGTGCCAGCAGCGCCGGGACATTGAGCTCAGATACGCAGTATTTT.

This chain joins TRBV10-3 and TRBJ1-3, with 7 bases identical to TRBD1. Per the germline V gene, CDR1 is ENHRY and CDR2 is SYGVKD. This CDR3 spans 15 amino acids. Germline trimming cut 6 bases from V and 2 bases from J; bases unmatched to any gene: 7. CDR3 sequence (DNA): TGTGCCATCAGAACCGACAGGGCGCCTGGAAACACCATATATTTT. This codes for CAIRTDRAPGNTIYF.

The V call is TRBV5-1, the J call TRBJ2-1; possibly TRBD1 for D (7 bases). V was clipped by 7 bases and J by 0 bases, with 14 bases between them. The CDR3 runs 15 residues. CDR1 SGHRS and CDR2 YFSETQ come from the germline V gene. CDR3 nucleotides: TGCGCCAGCTCCGCAGGGGGGAGCTCCTACAATGAGCAGTTCTTC. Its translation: CASSAGGSSYNEQFF.

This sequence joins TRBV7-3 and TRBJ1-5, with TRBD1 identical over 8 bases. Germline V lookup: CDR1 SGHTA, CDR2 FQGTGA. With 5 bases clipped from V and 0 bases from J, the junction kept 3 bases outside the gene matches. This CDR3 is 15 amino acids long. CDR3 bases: TGTGCCAGCAGCGAAACAGGGGGTAGCAATCAGCCCCAGCATTTT. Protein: CASSETGGSNQPQHF.